This T cell receptor (beta chain) comes out of a study of cytomegalovirus exposure and HLA in healthy donors. PCR was performed using 60 Vbeta and 13 Jbeta primers. Profiled with immunoSEQ multiplex PCR; TCRdb holds only in-frame clones, not every one. The sample shows approximately 100,000 clones, roughly 82% of them seen only once. Germline trimming cut 0 bases from V and 5 bases from J; bases unmatched to any gene: 16. Germline values: CDR1 MGHRA, CDR2 YSYEKL. This CDR3 has 21 residues. Healthy bone marrow donors made up the cohort. This clone was seen a handful of times. What was sequenced was PBMCs. The chain has TRBV4-1 and TRBJ2-5; 15 bases are a match to TRBD2. The source of this sequence is a man aged 35 to 55 in good health and CMV-seropositive. The CDR3 region is CASSQEDWAGLAGGGGETQYF. In nucleotides, the CDR3 is TGCGCCAGCAGCCAAGAGGACTGGGCGGGACTAGCGGGGGGCGGCGGTGAGACCCAGTACTTC.